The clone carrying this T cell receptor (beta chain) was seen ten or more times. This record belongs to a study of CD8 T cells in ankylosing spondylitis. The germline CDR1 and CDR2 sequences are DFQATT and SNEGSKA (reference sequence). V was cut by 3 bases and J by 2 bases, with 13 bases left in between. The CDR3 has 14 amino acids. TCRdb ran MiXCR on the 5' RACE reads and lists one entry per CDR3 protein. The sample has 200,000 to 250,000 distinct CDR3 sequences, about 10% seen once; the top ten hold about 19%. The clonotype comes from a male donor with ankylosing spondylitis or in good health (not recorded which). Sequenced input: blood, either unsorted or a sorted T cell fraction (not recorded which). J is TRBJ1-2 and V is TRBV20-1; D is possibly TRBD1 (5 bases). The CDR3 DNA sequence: TGCAGTGCTAGTTGGGACCCCCTAAACTATGGCTACACCTTC. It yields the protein CSASWDPLNYGYTF.